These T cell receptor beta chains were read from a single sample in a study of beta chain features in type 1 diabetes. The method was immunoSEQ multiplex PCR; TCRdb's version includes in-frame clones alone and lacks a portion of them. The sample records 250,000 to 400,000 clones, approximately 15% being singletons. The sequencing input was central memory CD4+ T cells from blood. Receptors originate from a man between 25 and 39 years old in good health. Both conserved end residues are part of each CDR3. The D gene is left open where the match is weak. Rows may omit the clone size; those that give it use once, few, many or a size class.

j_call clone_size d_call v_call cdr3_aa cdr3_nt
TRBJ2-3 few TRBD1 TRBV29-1 CSEWTGGRGDTQYF TGCAGCGAGTGGACAGGGGGAAGGGGAGATACGCAGTATTTT
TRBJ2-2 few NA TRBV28 CASSVRGPNTGELFF TGTGCCAGCAGCGTCCGTGGCCCCAACACCGGGGAGCTGTTTTTT
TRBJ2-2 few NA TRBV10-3 CAISEGRTPTGELFF TGTGCCATCAGTGAGGGGCGTACGCCCACCGGGGAGCTGTTTTTT
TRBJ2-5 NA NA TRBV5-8 CASSLSRWLRETQYF TGTGCCAGCAGCTTGTCAAGGTGGTTGAGGGAGACCCAGTACTTC
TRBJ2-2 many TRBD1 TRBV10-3 CAISERSGQVAGELFF TGTGCCATCAGTGAGCGATCGGGACAGGTAGCCGGGGAGCTGTTTTTT
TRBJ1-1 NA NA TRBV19 CASSIRRGTVNTEAFF TGTGCCAGTAGTATTCGCCGAGGGACGGTGAACACTGAAGCTTTCTTT
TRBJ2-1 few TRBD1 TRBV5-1 CASSLRGQGAGDEQFF TGCGCCAGCAGCCTCCGAGGACAGGGGGCTGGGGATGAGCAGTTCTTC
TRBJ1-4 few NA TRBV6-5 CASSLRGFGEKLFF TGTGCCAGCAGTCTCAGGGGTTTTGGTGAAAAACTGTTTTTT
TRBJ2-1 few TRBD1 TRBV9 CASSRDRGSGEQFF TGTGCCAGCAGTCGGGACAGGGGTTCCGGTGAGCAGTTCTTC
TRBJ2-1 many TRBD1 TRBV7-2 CASSTQTGGRVNEQFF TGTGCCAGCAGCACCCAGACAGGGGGCCGTGTCAATGAGCAGTTCTTC
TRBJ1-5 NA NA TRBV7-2 CASSSREDVQPQHF TGTGCCAGCAGCTCCAGGGAGGATGTGCAGCCCCAGCATTTT
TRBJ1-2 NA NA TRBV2 CASSASRGNYGYTF TGTGCCAGCAGCGCCTCCAGGGGCAACTATGGCTACACCTTC
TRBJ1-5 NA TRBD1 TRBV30 CAWSSDRPGNQPQHF TGTGCCTGGAGTTCGGACAGGCCAGGCAATCAGCCCCAGCATTTT
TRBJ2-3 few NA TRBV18 CASSPDTQYF TGTGCCAGCTCACCTGACACGCAGTATTTT
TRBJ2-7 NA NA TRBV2 CASSDGLGGEQYF TGTGCCAGCAGTGATGGTCTAGGAGGCGAGCAGTACTTC
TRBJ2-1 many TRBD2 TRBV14 CASSQKQGLANKDNEQFF TGTGCCAGCAGCCAGAAACAGGGACTAGCGAATAAGGACAATGAGCAGTTCTTC
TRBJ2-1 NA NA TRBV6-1 CASSEAWAGLGEQFF TGTGCCAGCAGTGAAGCGTGGGCAGGGTTGGGTGAGCAGTTCTTC
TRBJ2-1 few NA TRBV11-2 CASSLMSTEQFF TGTGCCAGCAGCTTAATGTCCACGGAGCAGTTCTTC